One sample yielded the 27 T cell receptor beta chains listed below, sequenced in a study of T-cell reconstitution after alpha-beta-depleted transplantation in children. Library preparation (for TCRbeta) was performed with unique molecular identifiers. In TCRdb, the PCR reads were re-called with MiXCR into one record per CDR3 protein. The sample holds a few hundred thousand distinct CDR3 sequences, just over 20% seen once. The specimen comprised PBMCs from the stem cell graft donor, sampled from the stem cell graft. The receptors here all came from a human donor who donated a stem cell graft to a child with acute myeloid leukemia.

This chain connects TRBV20-1 to TRBJ2-2, with 7 bases identical to TRBD1. The CDR3 has 13 residues. Losses at the gene ends were 6 bases for V and 4 bases for J; bases not matched to a gene: 5. Per germline, CDR1 DFQATT and CDR2 SNEGSKA (reference sequence). For the CDR3, the DNA is TGCAGTGCCTCAGAGGGGGCCACCGGGGAGCTGTTTTTT. It encodes CSASEGATGELFF.

This clonotype came up many times. The J gene is TRBJ2-5, the V gene TRBV27; D possibly corresponds to TRBD1 (5 bases). V was shortened by 5 bases and J by 1 base, with 14 bases between the two germline ends. Germline V gives CDR1 MNHEY, CDR2 SMNVEV (reference sequence). The CDR3 contains 15 residues. The CDR3 DNA follows: TGTGCCAGCAGTCTGAAAATTGACAGCCAAGAGACCCAGTACTTC. Its protein product is CASSLKIDSQETQYF.

In its sample, this clonotype was seen many times. The chain combines TRBV27 with TRBJ2-7, with no clear D. The CDR3 is 12 residues long. Trimming pared 5 bases from V and 0 bases from J, leaving 5 bases between. CDR1 MNHEY and CDR2 SMNVEV come from the germline V gene (reference sequence). The CDR3 DNA sequence: TGTGCCAGCAGTGAGGTCTCCTACGAGCAGTACTTC. Translating it yields CASSEVSYEQYF.

This chain uses TRBV27 with TRBJ2-1; 9 bases fit TRBD1. Unmatched junction bases numbered 6, after V lost 6 bases and J lost 9 bases. This CDR3 contains 13 residues. Germline V lookup: CDR1 MNHEY, CDR2 SMNVEV (reference sequence). The CDR3 DNA is TGTGCCAGCAGCCCACAGGGGGCGGTTGAGCAGTTCTTC. This codes for CASSPQGAVEQFF.

This clonotype was seen more than once but under ten times. The chain has TRBV4-1 and TRBJ2-7; maybe TRBD2 (5 bases). Germline CDR1 is MGHRA and CDR2 is YSYEKL. V was cut by 0 bases and J by 1 base, with 13 bases left in between. The CDR3 is made up of 16 amino acids. CDR3: CASSQEVGERSYEQYF. The DNA of the CDR3 is TGCGCCAGCAGCCAAGAAGTCGGGGAGAGGTCCTACGAGCAGTACTTC.

A few counts support this clonotype. The rearrangement uses TRBV5-1 and TRBJ2-2, with D possibly TRBD1 on 7 matching bases. Germline V CDR1 and CDR2: SGHRS, YFSETQ. The CDR3 extends over 14 amino acids. V dropped 10 bases and J dropped 0 bases, with 13 bases sitting between them. The CDR3 protein is CAGGGNANTGELFF. The DNA for the CDR3 is TGCGCCGGAGGGGGCAACGCGAACACCGGGGAGCTGTTTTTT.

A few counts support this clonotype. The V call is TRBV4-3, the J call TRBJ2-2; possible D gene TRBD2, 6 bases. The CDR3 spans 17 residues. Germline lookup yields CDR1 LGHNA and CDR2 YSLEER. V was cut by 0 bases and J by 6 bases, with 17 bases left in between. The chain's CDR3 is CASSQDFWEVAPGELFF. Written as DNA, the CDR3 is TGCGCCAGCAGCCAAGATTTTTGGGAGGTAGCGCCCGGGGAGCTGTTTTTT.

A few counts support this clonotype. The chain recombines TRBV3-1 with TRBJ2-3, with unresolved D. This CDR3 region has 14 residues. Germline V gene data show CDR1 as LGHDT and CDR2 as YNNKEL (reference sequence). V lost 1 base, J lost 2 bases, and 7 bases lay in between. The CDR3 DNA sequence: TGTGCCAGCAGCCAAGGGTCCCCCACAGATACGCAGTATTTT. The encoded protein is CASSQGSPTDTQYF.

V usage is TRBV9 and J usage is TRBJ2-1; D is uncertain. The CDR3 loop spans 17 amino acids. Per germline, CDR1 SGDLS and CDR2 YYNGEE. V shed 0 bases and J shed 0 bases, with 13 bases lying between them. The CDR3 region is CASSVEVGSSSYNEQFF. CDR3 DNA: TGTGCCAGCAGCGTAGAGGTGGGGTCGAGCTCCTACAATGAGCAGTTCTTC.

The rearrangement joins TRBV20-1 to TRBJ2-7; the D gene is possibly TRBD1 (6 bases). CDR1 DFQATT and CDR2 SNEGSKA come from the germline V gene (reference sequence). This CDR3 is 15 amino acids long. V lost 7 bases to trimming and J lost 1 base, with 20 bases between them. The CDR3 sequence is CSVVLTGTPSYEQYF. The CDR3 DNA sequence: TGCAGTGTTGTCCTCACCGGGACACCGTCCTACGAGCAGTACTTC.

The chain links TRBV4-1 to TRBJ2-1; possibly TRBD2 for D (6 bases). Germline values: CDR1 MGHRA, CDR2 YSYEKL. Deletions cut 2 bases from V and 2 bases from J, with 13 bases between. The CDR3 runs to 16 residues. In DNA form, the CDR3 reads TGCGCCAGCAGCCAAATCCGGGACTCCGCCTACAATGAGCAGTTCTTC. Translation gives CASSQIRDSAYNEQFF.

The rearrangement uses TRBV7-2 and TRBJ2-3, with 11 bases fitting TRBD2. Germline loops: CDR1 SGHTA, CDR2 FQGNSA. The CDR3 spans 16 residues. V lost 1 base and J lost 4; bases outside the gene matches: 4. For the CDR3, the DNA is TGTGCCAGCAGCTTAGTAGCGGGAGGGCCTGCAGATACGCAGTATTTT. Translating gives CASSLVAGGPADTQYF. The full variable domain, with the rest looked up from reference TRBV7-2 and TRBJ2-3, is GAGVSQSPSNKVTEKGKDVELRCDPISGHTALYWYRQSLGQGLEFLIYFQGNSAPDKSGLPSDRFSAERTGGSVSTLTIQRTQQEDSAVYLCASSLVAGGPADTQYFGPGTRLTVL.

This chain connects TRBV10-1 to TRBJ2-2; D is undetermined. The germline V and J ends were trimmed by 7 bases and 2 bases, with 20 bases remaining between them. This CDR3 spans 17 amino acids. Per germline, CDR1 WNHNN and CDR2 SYGVQD (reference sequence). The CDR3 bases are TGCGCCAGCACGCAACGTCTTAGCCCGGCAAACACCGGGGAGCTGTTTTTT. It is translated as CASTQRLSPANTGELFF.

This sequence joins TRBV7-2 and TRBJ2-7; 7 bases match TRBD1. Per germline, CDR1 SGHTA and CDR2 FQGNSA. Unmatched junction bases numbered 6, after V lost 5 bases and J lost 2 bases. This CDR3 comprises 14 residues. CDR3 sequence reads: CASSPEGQTYEQYF. The CDR3 DNA reads TGTGCCAGCAGCCCAGAGGGACAGACCTACGAGCAGTACTTC.

This clonotype was found many times. The V gene is TRBV20-1, the J gene TRBJ2-1; 13 positions match TRBD2. The CDR3 is made up of 17 amino acids. J was trimmed by 1 base and V by 0 bases; bases with no gene match: 3. Germline CDR1 and CDR2: DFQATT and SNEGSKA (reference sequence). Here the CDR3 reads CSARDGTSGMSYNEQFF. The DNA for the CDR3 is TGCAGTGCTAGAGATGGGACTAGCGGGATGTCCTACAATGAGCAGTTCTTC.

This clonotype appeared a few times. The J gene is TRBJ2-7, the V gene TRBV5-1; 13 positions match TRBD2. V lost 4 bases, J lost 4 bases, and 8 bases stayed unmatched. Germline V gives CDR1 SGHRS, CDR2 YFSETQ. The CDR3 has 16 amino acids. CDR3 nucleotides: TGCGCCAGCAGCCCGCTCAAGACTAGCGGGAGGTACGAGCAGTACTTC. This codes for CASSPLKTSGRYEQYF.

The genes are TRBV28 and TRBJ2-1, with D maybe TRBD2 (5 bases). Trimming removed 3 bases at V and 12 bases at J, with 15 bases between. Germline-derived CDR1 and CDR2 are MDHEN and SYDVKM. This CDR3 is 13 amino acids long. CDR3 DNA sequence: TGTGCCAGCAGTTTTCCCGGGCGAGGGAGGCAGTTCTTC. Translation: CASSFPGRGRQFF.

This chain connects TRBV20-1 to TRBJ2-7; 16 bases map to TRBD2. Germline V lookup: CDR1 DFQATT, CDR2 SNEGSKA (reference sequence). This CDR3 spans 17 amino acids. V shed 2 bases, J shed 3 bases, and the junction held 7 bases outside the gene matches. CDR3 sequence reads: CSARKTGTSGRDYEQYF. The CDR3 DNA follows: TGCAGTGCTAGAAAAACCGGGACTAGCGGGAGGGACTACGAGCAGTACTTC.

The chain uses TRBV28 and TRBJ2-7, with 9 positions matching TRBD1. Germline CDR1 is MDHEN and CDR2 is SYDVKM. Trimming cost V 5 bases and J 9 bases; bases outside gene matches: 8. The CDR3 consists of 13 residues. CDR3 sequence: CASSQGQGRVQYF. As DNA, the CDR3 is TGTGCCAGCAGTCAAGGACAGGGGAGGGTGCAGTACTTC.

Details on this clonotype: This may arise from a read error, as a much more abundant clone is one base away. The rearrangement joins TRBV7-6 to TRBJ2-2; 10 nucleotides agree with TRBD2. Trimming took 5 bases from V and 4 from J; bases not matched to a gene: 4. The CDR3 sequence is 15 residues long. CDR1 is SGHVS, CDR2 FNYEAQ, per germline. CDR3 sequence reads: CASSPRTSGTGELFF. The CDR3 coding sequence is TGTGCCAGCAGCCCCCGGACTAGCGGCACCGGGGAGCTGTTTTTT.

The chain uses TRBV7-8 and TRBJ2-3; the D gene is possibly TRBD1 (6 bases). With 5 bases removed from V and 5 bases from J, the gap between germline ends came to 14 bases. CDR1 and CDR2 from the germline V gene are SGHVS and FQNEAQ. The CDR3 consists of 14 residues. CDR3 protein: CASSPGARGDTQYF. CDR3 nucleotides: TGTGCCAGCAGCCCAGGGGCGAGGGGAGATACGCAGTATTTT.

This clonotype was counted once. CDR3: CASRRQVTEAFF. The CDR3, as DNA: TGTGCCAGCAGAAGGCAGGTGACTGAAGCTTTCTTT. The V call is TRBV28, the J call TRBJ1-1, with D unclear. In germline, CDR1 is MDHEN, CDR2 SYDVKM. This CDR3 has 12 residues. V gave up 6 bases and J gave up 5 bases, with 10 bases separating them.

The J gene is TRBJ1-5, the V gene TRBV20-1; D gene ambiguous. CDR1 is DFQATT, CDR2 SNEGSKA, per germline (reference sequence). Trimming removed 0 bases at V and 4 bases at J, with 16 bases between. The CDR3 runs 16 residues. CDR3 bases: TGCAGTGCTAGAGACCCGGACCCCCCCCGTAATCAGCCCCAGCATTTT. This encodes CSARDPDPPRNQPQHF.

About this clonotype: It is likely a read error, because the conserved phenylalanine at the end of the CDR3 is missing. The chain recombines TRBV29-1 with TRBJ1-5, with 11 bases lining up with TRBD1. J was trimmed by 6 bases and V by 6 bases; bases with no gene match: 4. Germline-derived CDR1 and CDR2 are SQVTM and ANQGSEA. The CDR3 spans 13 residues. The CDR3 DNA reads TGCAGCGTGGGACAGGGGGGTACTCAGCCCCAGCATTGT. Amino acids: CSVGQGGTQPQHC.

The sample holds a few counts of this clonotype. The genes are TRBV28 and TRBJ2-2, with 13 nucleotides matching TRBD2. Germline CDR1 and CDR2: MDHEN and SYDVKM. This CDR3 has 18 amino acids. Unmatched junction bases numbered 16, after V lost 8 bases and J lost 7 bases. In nucleotides, the CDR3 is TGTGCCAGCCTTGGGACAGGGACTAGCGGGATTAAAGGCGGGGAGCTGTTTTTT. Amino acids: CASLGTGTSGIKGGELFF.

This clonotype was seen a handful of times. The chain employs TRBV28 and TRBJ2-7, with D hard to call. Germline loops: CDR1 MDHEN, CDR2 SYDVKM. The CDR3 consists of 13 residues. Trimming left V 6 bases short and J 9 bases short, with 18 bases between. The CDR3 region has the DNA TGTGCCAGCAGCCTCCAGGACGCCAACGGGCAGTACTTC. It translates to CASSLQDANGQYF.

J is TRBJ2-3 and V is TRBV20-1; 7 bases line up with TRBD2. CDR3 length: 14 residues. V was clipped by 3 bases and J by 6 bases; unmatched bases: 9. Germline loops: CDR1 DFQATT, CDR2 SNEGSKA (reference sequence). The CDR3: CSAREGGRADTQYF. The CDR3 DNA is TGCAGTGCTAGGGAGGGAGGGCGAGCGGATACGCAGTATTTT.